These 16 T cell receptor beta chains came from one sample sequenced in a study of blood T cell repertoires in COVID-19. Assay: immunoSEQ multiplex PCR; the TCRdb copy retains only in-frame clones and omits some. The sample has about 360,000 clones, around 87% seen once. The sequenced sample consisted of peripheral blood. Receptors were obtained from a human donor in a cohort sampled during active COVID-19.

On this clone: The junction differs from germline at one of its ends, possibly a read error. The chain recombines TRBV7-2 with TRBJ2-1; 13 nucleotides agree with TRBD2. CDR1 is SGHTA and CDR2 is FQGNSA in the germline V gene. The CDR3 consists of 14 residues. The CDR3 is CASSLAGLAGPPVF. CDR3 bases: TGTGCCAGCAGCTTAGCGGGACTAGCGGGACCCCCGGTCTTC.

The CDR3, as DNA: TGTGCCAGCAGTGAAGCGCTGAGCGGGGCGTACAATGAGCAGTTCTTC. This encodes CASSEALSGAYNEQFF. This chain joins TRBV2 and TRBJ2-1, with 7 positions matching TRBD2. This CDR3 is 16 amino acids long. CDR1 SNHLY and CDR2 FYNNEI come from the germline V gene. The V gene end was trimmed by 0 bases and the J gene end by 4 bases; junction bases not matched to a gene: 6.

The chain recombines TRBV6-2 or TRBV6-3 with TRBJ2-3, with 14 bases matching TRBD2. CDR3 length equals 17 residues. Trimming at V came to 3 bases and at J to 2 bases, leaving 4 bases not matched to a gene. Germline V gene sequence: CDR1 MNHEY, CDR2 SVGEGT. CDR3 sequence reads: CASSYVGLAGVTDTQYF. The CDR3 coding sequence is TGTGCCAGCAGTTATGTGGGACTAGCGGGGGTCACAGATACGCAGTATTTT.

The CDR3 DNA is TGTGCCAGCAGCGCGACGCTTAGCGGGGGGGCTTACAATGAGCAGTTCTTC. Residues: CASSATLSGGAYNEQFF. The genes are TRBV9 and TRBJ2-1, with 11 nucleotides matching TRBD2. Germline V gene data show CDR1 as SGDLS and CDR2 as YYNGEE. V dropped 3 bases and J dropped 4; count of bases not matched to a gene: 9. The CDR3 is made up of 17 amino acids.

The V and J genes are TRBV9 and TRBJ2-2; TRBD2 is a possible D gene (6 bases). The V and J ends lost 3 bases and 3 bases respectively, with 18 bases between them. Germline V lookup: CDR1 SGDLS, CDR2 YYNGEE. CDR3 size: 17 residues. Here the CDR3 reads CASSAHGASAHTGELFF. The CDR3 DNA reads TGTGCCAGCAGCGCCCATGGGGCTAGCGCCCACACCGGGGAGCTGTTTTTT.

This clone was recorded a few times. The J gene is TRBJ1-5, the V gene TRBV5-1; 7 nucleotides align to TRBD1. The CDR3 is 15 residues long. Unmatched junction bases numbered 5, after V lost 5 bases and J lost 0 bases. From germline, CDR1 is SGHRS and CDR2 YFSETQ. This CDR3 reads CASSRTGDSNQPQHF. The CDR3 region has the DNA TGCGCCAGCAGTAGGACAGGAGATAGCAATCAGCCCCAGCATTTT.

The chain has TRBV12-3 or TRBV12-4 and TRBJ2-1, with 8 bases aligning to TRBD1. This CDR3 is built from 12 residues. V lost 6 bases and J lost 7; bases outside the gene matches: 2. The CDR3 reads CASSRTGNEQFF. The CDR3 coding sequence is TGTGCCAGCAGCCGGACAGGGAATGAGCAGTTCTTC.

The rearrangement joins TRBV28 to TRBJ1-2, with 7 bases fitting TRBD1. Germline CDR1 and CDR2: MDHEN and SYDVKM. CDR3 length: 14 amino acids. V shed 5 bases, J shed 7 bases, and the junction held 10 bases outside the gene matches. CDR3 region: CASSPGQDLAGYTF. The CDR3 coding sequence is TGTGCCAGCAGTCCCGGACAGGATTTGGCTGGCTACACCTTC.

Comment on this clone: Other nucleotide sequences in the sample specify the same CDR3. CDR3 nucleotides: TGTGCCAGCAGCGTGGGAGGGGACACTGAAGCTTTCTTT. As protein: CASSVGGDTEAFF. The J gene is TRBJ1-1, the V gene TRBV9; tentatively, D is TRBD1 (5 bases). Trimming shortened V by 2 bases and J by 3 bases, and 8 bases separated the two germline ends. Germline-derived CDR1 and CDR2 are SGDLS and YYNGEE. CDR3 length: 13 amino acids.

The chain carries TRBV18 and TRBJ2-7; 14 bases align to TRBD2. Germline V gives CDR1 KGHSH, CDR2 LQKENI. The CDR3 is made up of 15 amino acids. J gave up 3 bases and V 6 bases, and 4 bases lay outside the gene matches. The DNA for the CDR3 is TGTGCCAGCTCGACTAGCGGGAGGGCCGTCTACGAGCAGTACTTC. Translating gives CASSTSGRAVYEQYF.

This sequence joins TRBV6-5 and TRBJ1-1; tentatively, D is TRBD1 (5 bases). From germline, CDR1 is MNHEY and CDR2 SVGAGI. V shed 8 bases and J shed 6 bases, with 10 bases lying between them. The CDR3 spans 11 residues. The CDR3 protein is CASYRGAEAFF. CDR3 nucleotides: TGTGCCAGCTACCGGGGGGCTGAAGCTTTCTTT.

Here the CDR3 reads CASSLPTETYEQYF. CDR3 bases: TGTGCCAGCAGCTTACCGACAGAAACCTACGAGCAGTACTTC. The chain is built from TRBV7-2 and TRBJ2-7, with D possibly TRBD1 on 5 matching bases. The CDR3 covers 14 residues. Trimming stripped 2 bases from V and 2 bases from J, with 10 bases between. Germline loops: CDR1 SGHTA, CDR2 FQGNSA.

V usage is TRBV27 and J usage is TRBJ2-3; D is unclear. V shed 7 bases and J shed 10 bases, with 15 bases lying between them. This CDR3 is 12 amino acids long. Germline V lookup: CDR1 MNHEY, CDR2 SMNVEV (reference sequence). CDR3 nucleotide sequence: TGTGCCAGCACACAGAGTGGTCAGGCGCAGTATTTT. Residues: CASTQSGQAQYF.

The V and J genes are TRBV27 and TRBJ1-2; 9 nucleotides agree with TRBD1. V was clipped by 8 bases and J by 8 bases; unmatched bases: 9. Germline V gene sequence: CDR1 MNHEY, CDR2 SMNVEV (reference sequence). The CDR3 sequence is 13 residues long. This CDR3 is CASAGTGNAGYTF. CDR3 nucleotide sequence: TGTGCCAGCGCAGGGACAGGGAACGCGGGCTACACCTTC.

This clone was seen many times. Other DNA sequences from this sample encode an identical CDR3 as well. The rearrangement links TRBV6-4 to TRBJ2-3; 12 bases fit TRBD2. The CDR3 covers 15 residues. V was pared by 4 bases and J by 1 base, with 0 bases of the junction left unmatched. Germline V gives CDR1 MRHNA, CDR2 SNTAGT. CDR3 region: CASSGTSGGTDTQYF. CDR3 nucleotide sequence: TGTGCCAGCAGTGGGACTAGCGGGGGCACAGATACGCAGTATTTT.

The chain recombines TRBV7-9 with TRBJ1-2; TRBD1 aligns across 7 bases. This CDR3 is built from 15 residues. CDR1 is SEHNR, CDR2 FQNEAQ, per germline (reference sequence). Losses at the gene ends were 2 bases for V and 4 bases for J; bases not matched to a gene: 7. CDR3 residues: CASSLSQGGSYGYTF. The DNA of the CDR3 is TGTGCCAGCAGCTTATCGCAGGGGGGAAGCTATGGCTACACCTTC.